The T cell receptor beta chain described here comes from a study of shared clonotypes between healthy human individuals. Study-wide context: Those who served as donors were two women and a few men between the ages of 18 and 49.

The CDR3 contains 14 residues. Trimming pared 2 bases from V and 1 base from J, leaving 8 bases between. The germline V gene encodes CDR1 SGHTA and CDR2 FQGNSA. The protocol was immunoSEQ multiplex PCR, while the TCRdb copy is restricted to in-frame clones and leaves out a portion. This repertoire shows fewer than 500,000 clones, about 75% found once; its top ten account for 9.5% to 15%. HIV-negative, healthy adults without recent acute infections or vaccinations were the donors. The TCR sequence derives from a woman in her thirties or forties in good health. Some clones in this sample may be carry-over from other donors' samples. J is TRBJ1-1 and V is TRBV7-2, with D uncertain. What was sequenced was PBMCs. The CDR3 DNA sequence: TGTGCCAGCAGCTTAATCTACCAGAACACTGAAGCTTTCTTT. Its protein is CASSLIYQNTEAFF. Drawing the rest from reference TRBV7-2 and TRBJ1-1, the complete variable domain is GAGVSQSPSNKVTEKGKDVELRCDPISGHTALYWYRQSLGQGLEFLIYFQGNSAPDKSGLPSDRFSAERTGGSVSTLTIQRTQQEDSAVYLCASSLIYQNTEAFFGQGTRLTVV.